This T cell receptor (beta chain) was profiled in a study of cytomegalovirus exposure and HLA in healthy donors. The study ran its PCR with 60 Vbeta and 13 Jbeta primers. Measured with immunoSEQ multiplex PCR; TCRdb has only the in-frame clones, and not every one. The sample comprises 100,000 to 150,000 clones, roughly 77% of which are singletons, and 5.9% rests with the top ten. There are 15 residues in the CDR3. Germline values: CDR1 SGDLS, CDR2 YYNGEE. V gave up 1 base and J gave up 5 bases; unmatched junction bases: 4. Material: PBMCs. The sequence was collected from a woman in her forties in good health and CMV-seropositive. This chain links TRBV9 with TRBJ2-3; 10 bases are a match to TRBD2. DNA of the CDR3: TGTGCCAGCAGCGTATGGTCTAGCGGGGGAGATACGCAGTATTTT. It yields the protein CASSVWSSGGDTQYF. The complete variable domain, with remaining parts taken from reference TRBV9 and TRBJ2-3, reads DSGVTQTPKHLITATGQRVTLRCSPRSGDLSVYWYQQSLDQGLQFLIQYYNGEERAKGNILERFSAQQFPDLHSELNLSSLELGDSALYFCASSVWSSGGDTQYFGPGTRLTVL.